These 18 T cell receptor beta chains came from one sample sequenced in a study of cytomegalovirus exposure and HLA in healthy donors. The primer mix had 60 Vbeta and 13 Jbeta primers. The method was immunoSEQ multiplex PCR; TCRdb's version includes in-frame clones alone and lacks a portion of them. In the table there are nearly 95,000 clones, roughly 73% of which are singletons. Sequencing was done on a sample of PBMCs. Receptors were obtained from a woman in her thirties or forties in good health and CMV-seronegative.

The chain combines TRBV6-6 with TRBJ1-4, with 9 bases lining up with TRBD1. The germline V gene encodes CDR1 MNHNY and CDR2 SVGAGI (reference sequence). The V gene end was trimmed by 4 bases and the J gene end by 8 bases; junction bases not matched to a gene: 11. The CDR3 covers 16 residues. CDR3 bases: TGTGCCAGCAGTTCCCTTCCGGGACAGGGCCTAGAAAAACTGTTTTTT. Translated, it gives CASSSLPGQGLEKLFF.

The chain joins TRBV19 to TRBJ1-4; 8 bases fit TRBD1. The germline V gene has CDR1 LNHDA and CDR2 SQIVND (reference sequence). The length of the CDR3 is 15 residues. V was pared by 5 bases and J by 8 bases, with 10 bases of the junction left unmatched. CDR3 sequence reads: CASSSDRALREKLFF. CDR3 nucleotides: TGTGCCAGTAGTTCGGACAGGGCCCTTAGGGAAAAACTGTTTTTT.

This chain links TRBV12-5 with TRBJ1-1; no clear D. The germline V and J ends were trimmed by 9 bases and 4 bases, with 9 bases remaining between them. The CDR3 is 11 amino acids. CDR1 LGHNT and CDR2 FRNRAP come from the germline V gene. CDR3 sequence: CASTSGTEAFF. In DNA form, the CDR3 reads TGTGCTAGCACGAGTGGCACTGAAGCTTTCTTT.

The chain links TRBV19 to TRBJ2-7; no reliable D call. The CDR3 covers 15 residues. Germline assignment: CDR1 LNHDA and CDR2 SQIVND (reference sequence). Trimming removed 0 bases at V and 6 bases at J, with 15 bases between. CDR3 region: CASSIEGSFVSEQYF. The CDR3, as DNA: TGTGCCAGTAGTATAGAGGGCAGTTTCGTTTCCGAGCAGTACTTC.

The gene calls are TRBV30 and TRBJ1-1, with D tentatively TRBD1 (5 bases). V dropped 4 bases and J dropped 11 bases, with 14 bases sitting between them. The CDR3 runs to 11 residues. CDR1 and CDR2 from the germline V gene are GTSNPN and SVGIG (reference sequence). The DNA of the CDR3 is TGTGCCTGGAAACAAGGGACTATGGCTTTCTTT. Translated: CAWKQGTMAFF.

This sequence joins TRBV29-1 and TRBJ1-1, with TRBD1 as a possible D gene (6 bases). CDR1 SQVTM and CDR2 ANQGSEA come from the germline V gene. This CDR3 contains 13 residues. V was shortened by 5 bases and J by 2 bases, with 12 bases between the two germline ends. CDR3 in amino acids: CSVHRDINTEAFF. The DNA for the CDR3 is TGCAGCGTTCACCGGGACATAAACACTGAAGCTTTCTTT. Supplemented by reference TRBV29-1 and TRBJ1-1, the full variable domain reads SAVISQKPSRDICQRGTSLTIQCQVDSQVTMMFWYRQQPGQSLTLIATANQGSEATYESGFVIDKFPISRPNLTFSTLTVSNMSPEDSSIYLCSVHRDINTEAFFGQGTRLTVV.

The V and J genes are TRBV6-1 and TRBJ2-4; 7 bases line up with TRBD2. Losses at the gene ends were 2 bases for V and 7 bases for J; bases not matched to a gene: 5. This CDR3 contains 14 residues. Germline lookup yields CDR1 MNHNS and CDR2 SASEGT. This CDR3 reads CASSERGEGNIQYF. CDR3 sequence (DNA): TGTGCCAGCAGTGAACGAGGGGAGGGGAACATTCAGTACTTC.

This clone occurred a few times. The chain joins TRBV11-1 to TRBJ2-3, with 11 bases fitting TRBD1. Germline-derived CDR1 and CDR2 are SGHAT and FQDESV (reference sequence). J gave up 3 bases and V 3 bases, and 2 bases lay outside the gene matches. The CDR3 is made up of 15 amino acids. CDR3 protein: CASSFGTGGTDTQYF. CDR3 bases: TGTGCCAGCAGCTTCGGGACAGGGGGTACAGATACGCAGTATTTT.

This chain uses TRBV30 with TRBJ2-1; TRBD2 might be the D (5 bases). The CDR3 totals 14 residues. V lost 2 bases and J 0 bases, leaving 8 bases between the germline ends. Germline CDR1 GTSNPN, CDR2 SVGIG (reference sequence). In DNA form, the CDR3 reads TGTGCCTGGAGTCTGGGGAGCTCCTACAATGAGCAGTTCTTC. Its protein product is CAWSLGSSYNEQFF.

The sample holds one count of this clone. The CDR3 is CASSVSDQETQYF. In nucleotides, the CDR3 is TGTGCCAGCAGCGTATCAGACCAAGAGACCCAGTACTTC. The gene calls are TRBV9 and TRBJ2-5; D is uncertain. Germline assignment: CDR1 SGDLS and CDR2 YYNGEE. V lost 1 base to trimming and J lost 0 bases, with 4 bases between them. CDR3 length equals 13 residues.

The chain links TRBV4-3 to TRBJ2-3, with a weak D call TRBD2 (5 bases). The germline V gene has CDR1 LGHNA and CDR2 YSLEER. CDR3 length equals 15 residues. The ends were cut back, 4 bases at V and 2 bases at J, with 13 bases in the middle. The CDR3 DNA is TGCGCCAGCAGCCCAGGACGGGAAATCACAGATACGCAGTATTTT. It encodes CASSPGREITDTQYF.

This sequence joins TRBV7-9 and TRBJ1-6, with D unresolved. The CDR3 length is 17 residues. V lost 3 bases, J lost 0 bases, and 12 bases lay in between. CDR1 SEHNR and CDR2 FQNEAQ come from the germline V gene (reference sequence). The DNA for the CDR3 is TGTGCCAGCAGCTTGCCGAGCACCGTCTCCTATAATTCACCCCTCCACTTT. This gives the protein CASSLPSTVSYNSPLHF.

V usage is TRBV5-1 and J usage is TRBJ2-7; D remains unclear. Germline CDR1 reads SGHRS; CDR2 reads YFSETQ. Trimming took off 4 bases at V and 4 bases at J, with 12 bases between the two ends. This CDR3 is built from 13 residues. This chain's CDR3 is CASSLDPNYEQYF. The CDR3 DNA reads as TGCGCCAGCAGCCTAGACCCGAATTACGAGCAGTACTTC.

This clone came up a few times. The CDR3 loop reads CASSYGTGTVFYEQYF. The CDR3, as DNA: TGTGCCAGCAGTTACGGGACCGGGACAGTATTCTACGAGCAGTACTTC. The chain employs TRBV6-6 and TRBJ2-7; TRBD1 matches at 7 bases. This CDR3 has 16 residues. With 2 bases clipped from V and 3 bases from J, the junction kept 10 bases outside the gene matches. The germline CDR1 and CDR2 sequences are MNHNY and SVGAGI (reference sequence).

The chain is built from TRBV7-9 and TRBJ1-1; D perhaps matches TRBD1 (5 bases). There are 13 residues in the CDR3. Germline V gene data show CDR1 as SEHNR and CDR2 as FQNEAQ (reference sequence). CDR3 bases: TGTATCACCCCGACAGACCTGAACACTGAAGCTTTCTTT. Amino acid sequence: CITPTDLNTEAFF.

Only a few counts were recorded for this clone. The chain employs TRBV5-4 and TRBJ2-3, with 8 bases aligning to TRBD1. V gave up 4 bases and J gave up 7 bases; unmatched junction bases: 11. Germline values: CDR1 SGHNT, CDR2 YYREEE (reference sequence). The length of the CDR3 is 15 residues. CDR3 sequence: CASSPGGQDMYTQYF. CDR3 nucleotides: TGTGCCAGCAGCCCCGGGGGACAGGACATGTATACGCAGTATTTT.

The chain links TRBV27 to TRBJ2-2, with D unclear. V lost 9 bases to trimming and J lost 0 bases, with 8 bases between them. The CDR3 is made up of 13 amino acids. The germline V gene has CDR1 MNHEY and CDR2 SMNVEV (reference sequence). This CDR3 is CASTSTNTGELFF. CDR3 in DNA: TGTGCCAGTACTTCTACGAACACCGGGGAGCTGTTTTTT.

The V gene is TRBV19, the J gene TRBJ1-6; D unresolved. CDR3 length equals 15 residues. V lost 4 bases and J lost 1, with 8 bases in between. The germline V gene has CDR1 LNHDA and CDR2 SQIVND (reference sequence). The DNA for the CDR3 is TGTGCCAGTAGTAACCGCGTGTCCTATAATTCACCCCTCCACTTT. This sequence encodes CASSNRVSYNSPLHF.